This T cell receptor (beta chain) was profiled in a study of blood T cell repertoires in COVID-19. In the study overall: Sites in the United States, Italy and Spain provided acute and convalescent COVID-19 samples. In each case, the material was cDNA or gDNA derived from T cells, B-cell-depleted T cells, or PBMCs.

Study processing details: Reference gene primer amplification in the assay estimated nucleated cell counts. The assay was immunoSEQ multiplex PCR, and TCRdb's table has in-frame clones only and misses some. V and J calls plus clone size are reproduced from that table; the DNA served to infer D and trimming. Of about 150,000 clones detected, roughly 84% appear once; the ten largest clones hold around 7%. This TCR came from a man aged 45 to 65 with active or convalescent COVID-19. Material for sequencing was peripheral blood.

Here the CDR3 reads CASWRTGTTGELFF. The CDR3 nucleotides read TGTGCCAGCTGGCGGACAGGGACCACCGGGGAGCTGTTTTTT. The chain combines TRBV6-5 with TRBJ2-2; TRBD1 aligns across 8 bases. The ends lost 8 bases at V and 4 bases at J; junction bases unmatched: 6. CDR3 length equals 14 residues. CDR1 MNHEY and CDR2 SVGAGI come from the germline V gene.